The 5 T cell receptor beta chains listed next were all sequenced from one sample in a study of cytomegalovirus exposure and HLA in healthy donors. Assay used: immunoSEQ multiplex PCR; TCRdb lists only in-frame clones, some missing. The table lists about 240,000 clones, about 86% of them singletons, with about 1.2% in the top ten. Sequenced sample: PBMCs. These receptors were taken from a woman aged 25 to 39 in good health and CMV-seropositive.

This CDR3 is CASRSAGGDTEAFF. The CDR3 bases are TGCGCCAGCAGATCAGCAGGGGGAGACACTGAAGCTTTCTTT. The chain uses TRBV4-1 and TRBJ1-1, with TRBD1 identical over 7 bases. There are 14 residues in the CDR3. Germline V gives CDR1 MGHRA, CDR2 YSYEKL. The trim removed 6 bases at V and 3 bases at J, leaving 7 bases unmatched.

The genes are TRBV29-1 and TRBJ2-6, with 11 bases matching TRBD2. There are 13 residues in the CDR3. V shed 4 bases, J shed 12 bases, and the junction held 5 bases outside the gene matches. Germline CDR1 SQVTM, CDR2 ANQGSEA. CDR3 coding DNA: TGCAGCGTTGGTAGCGGGAGGGGAACCGTCCTGACTTTC. Translation: CSVGSGRGTVLTF.

The chain carries TRBV30 and TRBJ2-7; D unclear. Trimming removed 4 bases from V and 2 bases from J, with 12 bases in between. Germline lookup yields CDR1 GTSNPN and CDR2 SVGIG (reference sequence). The CDR3 runs to 13 residues. In DNA, the CDR3 is TGTGCCTGGAATGGGCAGAAAGCCTACGAGCAGTACTTC. This sequence encodes CAWNGQKAYEQYF.

The V and J genes are TRBV10-2 and TRBJ2-7; D remains ambiguous. CDR3 length: 11 residues. The V end lost 7 bases, the J end lost 5 bases, and 9 bases lay between the germline ends. Germline V gene sequence: CDR1 WSHSY, CDR2 SAAADI. CDR3 amino acids: CASKMEHEQYF. The CDR3 DNA reads TGCGCCAGCAAGATGGAGCACGAGCAGTACTTC.

The rearrangement uses TRBV2 and TRBJ2-6; the match to TRBD2 covers 12 bases. Losses at the gene ends were 4 bases for V and 3 bases for J; bases not matched to a gene: 13. The V gene's germline CDR1 is SNHLY and CDR2 FYNNEI. The CDR3 sequence is 20 residues long. For the CDR3, the DNA is TGTGCCAGCAGTGTTTACGGGACTAGCGGGTGGACGGGTGGGGCCAACGTCCTGACTTTC. Translation: CASSVYGTSGWTGGANVLTF.